These T cell receptor beta chains were read from a single sample in a study of shared clonotypes between healthy human individuals. Clones were read by immunoSEQ multiplex PCR, and TCRdb kept only the in-frame ones, dropping some. Counted here are more than 550,000 clones, less than 95% occurring once; the ten biggest clones make up 34%. Sequenced material: memory CD8+ T cells from PBMCs. These receptors came from a man younger than 35 in good health. Some clones in this sample may be carry-over from other donors' samples. The CDR3 runs from the conserved cysteine through the conserved F or W. A D gene is named only where the DNA matches it firmly. A clone size is listed for some rows: how often the clone was seen (once, few, many), or a class if it is expanded.

j_gene: TRBJ2-2
d_gene: NA
v_gene: TRBV7-3
abundance: once
CDR3nt: TGTGCCAGCAGCTTACCGAGACACGGCACCGGGGAGCTGTTTTTT
CDR3aa: CASSLPRHGTGELFF

j_gene: TRBJ2-3
d_gene: TRBD2
v_gene: TRBV7-3
abundance: NA
CDR3nt: TGTGCCAGCAGCCCCTCGGGGGGGCTCGTGGATACGCAGTATTTT
CDR3aa: CASSPSGGLVDTQYF

j_gene: TRBJ2-3
d_gene: TRBD1
v_gene: TRBV10-3
abundance: NA
CDR3nt: TGTGCCATCAGTGAGGGGACAGGGGCAGATACGCAGTATTTT
CDR3aa: CAISEGTGADTQYF

j_gene: TRBJ2-5
d_gene: NA
v_gene: TRBV27
abundance: NA
CDR3nt: TGTGCCAGCAGTTCATTGTCGGCAGGGGCTGAAGAGACCCAGTACTTC
CDR3aa: CASSSLSAGAEETQYF

j_gene: TRBJ2-7
d_gene: TRBD1
v_gene: TRBV5-1
abundance: NA
CDR3nt: TGCGCCAGCAGCCAGGGACAGTTGGACGAGCAGTACTTC
CDR3aa: CASSQGQLDEQYF

j_gene: TRBJ2-1
d_gene: NA
v_gene: TRBV7-2
abundance: NA
CDR3nt: TGTGCCAGCAGCTTAATGGCCGGGAGCTCCTACAATGAGCAGTTCTTC
CDR3aa: CASSLMAGSSYNEQFF

j_gene: TRBJ1-4
d_gene: NA
v_gene: TRBV2
abundance: NA
CDR3nt: TGTGCCAGCCAGGGACCCTTCGGGAATGAAAAACTGTTTTTT
CDR3aa: CASQGPFGNEKLFF

j_gene: TRBJ2-7
d_gene: NA
v_gene: TRBV7-3
abundance: NA
CDR3nt: TGTGCCAGCAGCTTAAAGGGACCGGGATGGGTGCCCTACGAGCAGTACTTC
CDR3aa: CASSLKGPGWVPYEQYF

j_gene: TRBJ2-2
d_gene: TRBD1
v_gene: TRBV6-1
abundance: many
CDR3nt: TGTGCCGGGGGGACAGGGGACCCCGGGGAGCTGTTTTTT
CDR3aa: CAGGTGDPGELFF

j_gene: TRBJ1-2
d_gene: TRBD1
v_gene: TRBV4-1
abundance: NA
CDR3nt: TGCGCCAGCAGCCAAGATCCCCCGACAGGGACCTACACCTTC
CDR3aa: CASSQDPPTGTYTF

j_gene: TRBJ2-7
d_gene: NA
v_gene: TRBV28
abundance: NA
CDR3nt: TGTGCCAGCAGTTTGTTGCAACGGGGGTGGTCCGAGCAGTACTTC
CDR3aa: CASSLLQRGWSEQYF

j_gene: TRBJ1-1
d_gene: NA
v_gene: TRBV27
abundance: NA
CDR3nt: TGTGCCAGCACCCCCCCTGATAGCTCTGAAGCTTTCTTT
CDR3aa: CASTPPDSSEAFF

j_gene: TRBJ2-2
d_gene: NA
v_gene: TRBV19
abundance: NA
CDR3nt: TGTGCCAGTAGTATTTCAGGAGGAGAGGGCACCGGGGAGCTGTTTTTT
CDR3aa: CASSISGGEGTGELFF

j_gene: TRBJ1-3
d_gene: NA
v_gene: TRBV4-1
abundance: NA
CDR3nt: TGCGCCAGCAGCCAAGATCTGACACGGTCTGGCGGAAACACCATATATTTT
CDR3aa: CASSQDLTRSGGNTIYF

j_gene: TRBJ2-7
d_gene: NA
v_gene: TRBV6-1
abundance: NA
CDR3nt: TGTGCCAGCAGTGGCGGCCGGGCCTACGAGCAGTACTTC
CDR3aa: CASSGGRAYEQYF

j_gene: TRBJ2-4
d_gene: TRBD1
v_gene: TRBV27
abundance: NA
CDR3nt: TGTGCCAGCAGTAGGGACAGGGCTATGAACATTCAGTACTTC
CDR3aa: CASSRDRAMNIQYF

j_gene: TRBJ1-2
d_gene: NA
v_gene: TRBV7-9
abundance: NA
CDR3nt: TGTGCCAGCAGCTTAGCAGGGGGGGACGGCTACACCTTC
CDR3aa: CASSLAGGDGYTF

j_gene: TRBJ2-5
d_gene: NA
v_gene: TRBV7-9
abundance: NA
CDR3nt: TGTGCCAGCAGCTTAGCGGGAGCTATACAAGAGACCCAGTACTTC
CDR3aa: CASSLAGAIQETQYF

j_gene: TRBJ2-7
d_gene: TRBD2
v_gene: TRBV7-8
abundance: NA
CDR3nt: TGTGCCAGCAGCGCGTTGACTAGCGTCTATTACGAGCAGTACTTC
CDR3aa: CASSALTSVYYEQYF

j_gene: TRBJ2-3
d_gene: TRBD2
v_gene: TRBV27
abundance: once
CDR3nt: TGTGCCAGCAGTTTCAACGGTTGGGGAGCGGGAAAGCGAGATACGCAGTATTTT
CDR3aa: CASSFNGWGAGKRDTQYF

j_gene: TRBJ2-5
d_gene: TRBD2
v_gene: TRBV30
abundance: NA
CDR3nt: TGTGCCTGGAGTATGACTAGCGGGAGGGGGGAGACCCAGTACTTC
CDR3aa: CAWSMTSGRGETQYF

j_gene: TRBJ1-1
d_gene: NA
v_gene: TRBV6-5
abundance: NA
CDR3nt: TGTGCCAGCAGTTACAACAGGGTTCCGCGCGAAGCTTTCTTT
CDR3aa: CASSYNRVPREAFF

j_gene: TRBJ1-5
d_gene: NA
v_gene: TRBV2
abundance: few
CDR3nt: TGTGCCAGCAGTGAGGGGGGGCCGGGCAATCAGCCCCAGCATTTT
CDR3aa: CASSEGGPGNQPQHF

j_gene: TRBJ2-1
d_gene: NA
v_gene: TRBV5-6
abundance: NA
CDR3nt: TGTGCCAGCAGCTTTGGATCGGGCCCCTACAATGAGCAGTTCTTC
CDR3aa: CASSFGSGPYNEQFF

j_gene: TRBJ2-6
d_gene: TRBD1
v_gene: TRBV18
abundance: once
CDR3nt: TGTGCCAGCTCACCAAGGTACAGGGGCCTCTTGGGGGCCAACGTCCTGACTTTC
CDR3aa: CASSPRYRGLLGANVLTF

j_gene: TRBJ2-7
d_gene: NA
v_gene: TRBV7-2
abundance: NA
CDR3nt: TGTGCCAGCAGCCGGGCCCTAGCTCTCGCCTACGAGCAGTACTTC
CDR3aa: CASSRALALAYEQYF

j_gene: TRBJ2-7
d_gene: TRBD2
v_gene: TRBV30
abundance: NA
CDR3nt: TGTGCCTGGAGTTTAAACCCCAGCGGGGGCTCCTACGAGCAGTACTTC
CDR3aa: CAWSLNPSGGSYEQYF

j_gene: TRBJ1-1
d_gene: NA
v_gene: TRBV5-1
abundance: NA
CDR3nt: TGCGCCAGCAGCTTGTCGGGGGCAGCTGGTTTTGAAGCTTTCTTT
CDR3aa: CASSLSGAAGFEAFF

j_gene: TRBJ1-2
d_gene: NA
v_gene: TRBV29-1
abundance: NA
CDR3nt: TGCAGCGTTGAATGGGCAGGGAAATATGGCTACACCTTC
CDR3aa: CSVEWAGKYGYTF

j_gene: TRBJ2-5
d_gene: NA
v_gene: TRBV6-1
abundance: NA
CDR3nt: TGTGCCAGCAGAAGGACGGGGAGAGGGGAGACCCAGTACTTC
CDR3aa: CASRRTGRGETQYF

j_gene: TRBJ2-2
d_gene: NA
v_gene: TRBV5-4
abundance: NA
CDR3nt: TGTGCCAGCAGCTTGGGAGGGGCAGGGAACACCGGGGAGCTGTTTTTT
CDR3aa: CASSLGGAGNTGELFF

j_gene: TRBJ1-2
d_gene: NA
v_gene: TRBV9
abundance: NA
CDR3nt: TGTGCCAGCAGCGTAGGGGGGAACAAATACTATGGCTACACCTTC
CDR3aa: CASSVGGNKYYGYTF

j_gene: TRBJ2-2
d_gene: NA
v_gene: TRBV7-9
abundance: NA
CDR3nt: TGTGCCAGCAGCTCGCCCATGGGGGCGAGCACCGGGGAGCTGTTTTTT
CDR3aa: CASSSPMGASTGELFF

j_gene: TRBJ2-1
d_gene: NA
v_gene: TRBV28
abundance: once
CDR3nt: TGTGCCAGCAGTACCTCGCTAGAGGGGGTGGGCTACAATGAGCAGTTCTTC
CDR3aa: CASSTSLEGVGYNEQFF

j_gene: TRBJ1-1
d_gene: NA
v_gene: TRBV4-2
abundance: NA
CDR3nt: TGTGCCAGCAGCCCGAGGACAGAGATGAACACTGAAGCTTTCTTT
CDR3aa: CASSPRTEMNTEAFF

j_gene: TRBJ2-7
d_gene: TRBD1
v_gene: TRBV7-9
abundance: NA
CDR3nt: TGTGCCAGCAGCTCCCGGACAGGGCTCCACGAGCAGTACTTC
CDR3aa: CASSSRTGLHEQYF

j_gene: TRBJ2-7
d_gene: TRBD2
v_gene: TRBV14
abundance: NA
CDR3nt: TGTGCCAGCAGCCCCCGGGAGGCGGGCCTCTCCTACGAGCAGTACTTC
CDR3aa: CASSPREAGLSYEQYF

j_gene: TRBJ2-7
d_gene: NA
v_gene: TRBV28
abundance: NA
CDR3nt: TGTGCCAGCAGTCAAACCTACGAGCAGTACTTC
CDR3aa: CASSQTYEQYF

j_gene: TRBJ2-7
d_gene: NA
v_gene: TRBV7-9
abundance: NA
CDR3nt: TGTGCCAGCAGCTTAGAGGCATCGGGACATCCCTACGAGCAGTACTTC
CDR3aa: CASSLEASGHPYEQYF

j_gene: TRBJ1-2
d_gene: TRBD1
v_gene: TRBV5-4
abundance: NA
CDR3nt: TGTGCCAGCAGCTTGGCCTTAAAGGGGGCTTTGGCTGGCTACACCTTC
CDR3aa: CASSLALKGALAGYTF

j_gene: TRBJ1-1
d_gene: NA
v_gene: TRBV6-1
abundance: NA
CDR3nt: TGTGCCAGCAGTTTAGGGGCCTCCATGAACACTGAAGCTTTCTTT
CDR3aa: CASSLGASMNTEAFF

j_gene: TRBJ2-7
d_gene: NA
v_gene: TRBV27
abundance: NA
CDR3nt: TGTGCCAGCAGTTATGGACAGACTTACGAGCAGTACTTC
CDR3aa: CASSYGQTYEQYF

j_gene: TRBJ1-1
d_gene: NA
v_gene: TRBV5-1
abundance: NA
CDR3nt: TGCGCCAGCAGCGAAAAACGGGGCATTAATGTGAACACTGAAGCTTTCTTT
CDR3aa: CASSEKRGINVNTEAFF

j_gene: TRBJ2-7
d_gene: TRBD1
v_gene: TRBV10-3
abundance: NA
CDR3nt: TGTGCCATCAGTCCCCCGGGACAGGGGTACGAGCAGTACTTC
CDR3aa: CAISPPGQGYEQYF

j_gene: TRBJ2-1
d_gene: TRBD1
v_gene: TRBV6-5
abundance: NA
CDR3nt: TGTGCCAGCAGTTACCAGGGGGATGAGCAGTTCTTC
CDR3aa: CASSYQGDEQFF

j_gene: TRBJ2-3
d_gene: NA
v_gene: TRBV28
abundance: NA
CDR3nt: TGTGCCAGCAGCCTAGCTAATAACCCAAGGTGTGGTTTT
CDR3aa: CASSLANNPRCGF

j_gene: TRBJ2-1
d_gene: NA
v_gene: TRBV5-4
abundance: NA
CDR3nt: TGTGCCAGCAGCTTGGACGAGGCACGAGCGAGCAATGAGCAGTTCTTC
CDR3aa: CASSLDEARASNEQFF

j_gene: TRBJ1-1
d_gene: NA
v_gene: TRBV14
abundance: NA
CDR3nt: TGTGCCAGCAGCCAAGGAAGGGGGATGAACACTGAAGCTTTCTTT
CDR3aa: CASSQGRGMNTEAFF

j_gene: TRBJ2-1
d_gene: NA
v_gene: TRBV7-9
abundance: NA
CDR3nt: TGTGCCAGCAGCTTAGATCCCGTTTTAGAGGAGCAGTTCTTC
CDR3aa: CASSLDPVLEEQFF

j_gene: TRBJ2-2
d_gene: NA
v_gene: TRBV7-6
abundance: NA
CDR3nt: TGTGCCAGCAGTCTAAGTTCAGGACAGCCGAACACCGGGGAGCTGTTTTTT
CDR3aa: CASSLSSGQPNTGELFF

j_gene: TRBJ2-7
d_gene: NA
v_gene: TRBV5-1
abundance: once
CDR3nt: TGCGCCAGCAGCTTTGGATATTACTACGAGCAGTACTTC
CDR3aa: CASSFGYYYEQYF

j_gene: TRBJ2-7
d_gene: TRBD2
v_gene: TRBV6-5
abundance: NA
CDR3nt: TGTGCCAGCAGTTACGCCGGCGGGAGACACCACGAGCAGTACTTC
CDR3aa: CASSYAGGRHHEQYF

j_gene: TRBJ1-1
d_gene: NA
v_gene: TRBV29-1
abundance: NA
CDR3nt: TGCAGCGTTGAAGACGGGGGGGCAAGATTCACTGAAGCTTTCTTT
CDR3aa: CSVEDGGARFTEAFF

j_gene: TRBJ2-3
d_gene: NA
v_gene: TRBV7-3
abundance: NA
CDR3nt: TGTGCCAGCAGCCTCGGAACAGCCAGGGGAGATACGCAGTATTTT
CDR3aa: CASSLGTARGDTQYF

j_gene: TRBJ1-3
d_gene: NA
v_gene: TRBV19
abundance: NA
CDR3nt: TGTGCCTCCCAAGAATCATACACCATATATTTT
CDR3aa: CASQESYTIYF

j_gene: TRBJ2-1
d_gene: NA
v_gene: TRBV11-2
abundance: NA
CDR3nt: TGTGCCAGCAGCTTAGTTAGGAGCCCCTACAATGAGCAGTTCTTC
CDR3aa: CASSLVRSPYNEQFF

j_gene: TRBJ2-2
d_gene: NA
v_gene: TRBV5-4
abundance: NA
CDR3nt: TGTGCCAGCAGCAGGGGGGTGACTAGCCCGAACACCGGGGAGCTGTTTTTT
CDR3aa: CASSRGVTSPNTGELFF

j_gene: TRBJ1-1
d_gene: TRBD1
v_gene: TRBV5-1
abundance: NA
CDR3nt: TGCGCCAGCAGCTCCGTGAAACAGGGGGCTGAAGCTTTCTTT
CDR3aa: CASSSVKQGAEAFF

j_gene: TRBJ2-7
d_gene: TRBD1
v_gene: TRBV6-1
abundance: NA
CDR3nt: TGTGCCAGCAGTGAGGACAGGGGGTGGTACGAGCAGTACTTC
CDR3aa: CASSEDRGWYEQYF